The rows below give T cell receptor beta chains drawn from one sample of a study of blood T cell repertoires in COVID-19. Some clones are missing from TCRdb's copy, which holds only in-frame ones; the method was immunoSEQ multiplex PCR. The sample includes some 270,000 clones, around 89% of them seen just once. Input material: peripheral blood. These receptors all come from a man aged 30 to 39 with acute or convalescent COVID-19. Each CDR3 is given with its conserved first and last residue. Fields, in order: clone size, J gene, D gene, V gene, CDR3 protein, CDR3 DNA. The D gene is left open where the match is weak. Only part of the rows carry a size: once, few, many, or a class if the clone is expanded.

>.|TRBJ1-1|.|TRBV18
CASSQGEGTEAFF
TGTGCCAGCTCACAGGGGGAGGGCACTGAAGCTTTCTTT
>few|TRBJ1-5|.|TRBV10-1
CASTYSHRENQPQHF
TGCGCCAGCACATACTCCCACAGGGAAAATCAGCCCCAGCATTTT
>once|TRBJ1-1|TRBD1|TRBV18
CASSPPNRGNTEAFF
TGTGCCAGCTCACCACCGAACAGGGGGAACACTGAAGCTTTCTTT
>.|TRBJ1-1|.|TRBV6-4
CASRKSGLNTEAFF
TGTGCCAGCAGGAAGTCGGGGTTGAACACTGAAGCTTTCTTT
>.|TRBJ1-2|.|TRBV10-3
CAIREPGTGGPTNYGYTF
TGTGCCATCAGGGAACCCGGGACGGGGGGACCCACTAACTATGGCTACACCTTC
>.|TRBJ2-7|.|TRBV6-5
CASSYGHEQYF
TGTGCCAGCAGTTACGGGCACGAGCAGTACTTC
>.|TRBJ2-2|TRBD2|TRBV11-2
CASSLGLAGGRTGELFF
TGTGCCAGCAGCTTGGGACTAGCGGGAGGCCGAACCGGGGAGCTGTTTTTT
>.|TRBJ1-5|.|TRBV28
CASRQGPTYSNQPQHF
TGTGCCAGCAGACAGGGCCCAACATATAGCAATCAGCCCCAGCATTTT
>.|TRBJ1-5|.|TRBV3-1/TRBV3-2
CASSQTSRESQPQHF
TGTGCCAGCAGCCAAACAAGCCGGGAAAGCCAGCCCCAGCATTTT
>.|TRBJ2-7|.|TRBV28
CASSQRTPYEQYF
TGTGCCAGCAGTCAACGGACACCATACGAGCAGTACTTC
>.|TRBJ2-1|TRBD2|TRBV27
CASSLIAGGTNEQFF
TGTGCCAGCAGTCTGATAGCGGGGGGGACTAATGAGCAGTTCTTC
>.|TRBJ1-4|TRBD1|TRBV28
CASIPLGQGAEKLFF
TGTGCCAGCATTCCATTGGGACAGGGGGCTGAAAAACTGTTTTTT
>once|TRBJ2-2|TRBD2|TRBV6-6
CASRRTSGSPGELFF
TGTGCCAGCAGGCGGACTAGCGGGAGCCCCGGGGAGCTGTTTTTT
>once|TRBJ1-5|.|TRBV19
CASSKSNMGSYNQPQHF
TGTGCCAGTAGCAAATCAAACATGGGCAGTTATAATCAGCCCCAGCATTTT
>.|TRBJ1-1|.|TRBV28
CASKSVQSGQAEAFF
TGTGCCAGCAAATCAGTTCAGTCAGGGCAGGCTGAAGCTTTCTTT
>.|TRBJ1-1|.|TRBV28
CASSLRGSIMGRWTDTEAFF
TGTGCCAGCAGTTTACGAGGTTCCATCATGGGGCGGTGGACGGACACTGAAGCTTTCTTT
>.|TRBJ2-1|TRBD1|TRBV2
CASSRTGGAWEQFF
TGTGCCAGCAGTAGGACAGGGGGCGCTTGGGAGCAGTTCTTC
>.|TRBJ2-5|TRBD2|TRBV6-6
CASSYRTGTSVGQYF
TGTGCCAGCAGTTACCGAACCGGGACTAGCGTCGGTCAGTACTTC
>.|TRBJ1-5|TRBD1|TRBV11-2
CASSRTGVDQPQHF
TGTGCCAGCAGCCGGACAGGGGTAGATCAGCCCCAGCATTTT
>.|TRBJ2-7|.|TRBV28
CASSFSTYEQYF
TGTGCCAGCAGTTTTTCCACCTACGAGCAGTACTTC
>.|TRBJ1-5|.|TRBV6-5
CASSYAGSNQPQHF
TGTGCCAGCAGTTACGCAGGGAGCAATCAGCCCCAGCATTTT
>.|TRBJ2-1|.|TRBV11-3
CASSKMTSNEQFF
TGTGCCAGCAGCAAAATGACTAGCAATGAGCAGTTCTTC
>.|TRBJ2-3|.|TRBV10-2
CANENGAGDHTDTQYF
TGCGCCAACGAGAATGGGGCAGGCGATCACACAGATACGCAGTATTTT
>.|TRBJ2-7|.|TRBV11-2
CASSPSGTYEQYF
TGTGCCAGCAGCCCGTCGGGGACCTACGAGCAGTACTTC
>.|TRBJ1-2|.|TRBV19
CASSIGRRDYGYTF
TGTGCCAGTAGTATCGGCAGGCGGGACTATGGCTACACCTTC
>.|TRBJ2-1|TRBD2|TRBV5-8
CASSSQLAGGFYSYNEQFF
TGTGCCAGCAGCTCGCAACTGGCGGGGGGTTTTTACTCCTACAATGAGCAGTTCTTC
>.|TRBJ2-5|.|TRBV29-1
CSVGPGLRETQYF
TGCAGCGTTGGTCCGGGGTTGAGGGAGACCCAGTACTTC
>.|TRBJ2-5|.|TRBV7-3
CASSLRGGPNLQETQYF
TGTGCCAGCAGCTTAAGAGGGGGACCCAATCTCCAAGAGACCCAGTACTTC
>.|TRBJ2-7|.|TRBV7-2
CASSLGLNYEQYF
TGTGCCAGCAGCTTAGGACTCAACTACGAGCAGTACTTC
>.|TRBJ1-6|.|TRBV18
CASSPAEASTLHF
TGTGCCAGCTCACCAGCCGAGGCTTCTACCCTCCACTTT
>.|TRBJ1-6|.|TRBV4-2
CASSQEWSLYNSPLHF
TGTGCCAGCAGCCAAGAATGGAGCCTCTATAATTCACCCCTCCACTTT
>.|TRBJ2-4|.|TRBV18
CASSSETRKTKNIQYF
TGTGCCAGCTCTAGCGAAACCCGAAAAACCAAAAACATTCAGTACTTC
>.|TRBJ2-2|.|TRBV6-5
CASSYETSKDTGELFF
TGTGCCAGCAGTTACGAAACTAGTAAGGATACCGGGGAGCTGTTTTTT
>.|TRBJ2-7|.|TRBV5-1
CASSLEYEQYF
TGCGCCAGCAGCTTAGAGTACGAGCAGTACTTC
>once|TRBJ1-1|.|TRBV3-1/TRBV3-2
CASNSFQGNTEAFF
TGTGCCAGCAACTCATTCCAGGGAAACACTGAAGCTTTCTTT
>.|TRBJ1-6|.|TRBV5-1
CASSLVLSSYNSPLHF
TGCGCCAGCAGCTTGGTGTTGAGCTCCTATAATTCACCCCTCCACTTT
>.|TRBJ2-2|.|TRBV4-2
CASSQDGANTGELFF
TGTGCCAGCAGCCAAGACGGGGCGAACACCGGGGAGCTGTTTTTT
>.|TRBJ1-2|.|TRBV5-3
CARSLGRGYGYTF
TGTGCCAGAAGCTTGGGCAGGGGCTATGGCTACACCTTC
>.|TRBJ1-1|TRBD1|TRBV18
CASSPPPGTGRGSTEAFF
TGTGCCAGCTCACCACCGCCCGGGACAGGGAGGGGGAGCACTGAAGCTTTCTTT
>.|TRBJ2-1|.|TRBV5-6
CASSHGTAYNEQFF
TGTGCCAGCAGCCACGGAACAGCCTACAATGAGCAGTTCTTC
>.|TRBJ1-2|.|TRBV28
CASSSGGYTF
TGTGCCAGCAGTTCGGGGGGCTACACCTTC
>.|TRBJ1-4|TRBD1|TRBV19
CASRRQGGNEKLFF
TGTGCCAGTAGGAGACAGGGGGGAAACGAAAAACTGTTTTTT
>.|TRBJ1-1|TRBD1|TRBV28
CASTLGRGTGRTEAFF
TGTGCCAGCACTCTCGGCCGGGGGACAGGGCGGACTGAAGCTTTCTTT
>few|TRBJ2-7|.|TRBV7-3
CASSLDFAGEQYF
TGTGCCAGCAGCTTAGACTTCGCGGGGGAGCAGTACTTC
>.|TRBJ1-5|.|TRBV3-1/TRBV3-2
CASSQVYSNNQPQHF
TGTGCCAGCAGCCAGGTGTACAGCAACAATCAGCCCCAGCATTTT
>many|TRBJ2-7|.|TRBV5-8
CASRNRGEQYF
TGTGCCAGCAGGAATCGGGGCGAGCAGTACTTC
>.|TRBJ1-2|.|TRBV14
CASSQGQLSIYGYTF
TGTGCCAGCAGCCAAGGACAGCTTTCTATCTATGGCTACACCTTC
>once|TRBJ1-3|.|TRBV4-2
CASSQVRGTGNTIYF
TGTGCCAGCAGCCAAGTCCGGGGGACTGGAAACACCATATATTTT
>.|TRBJ2-1|TRBD1|TRBV27
CASSFSRQGYEQFF
TGTGCCAGCAGTTTCTCCCGACAGGGGTATGAGCAGTTCTTC
>.|TRBJ2-5|.|TRBV7-2
CASSEVAPGETQYF
TGTGCCAGCAGCGAGGTGGCTCCGGGGGAGACCCAGTACTTC
>.|TRBJ1-6|.|TRBV4-1
CASSQDGKGESPLHF
TGCGCCAGCAGCCAAGATGGAAAGGGGGAATCACCCCTCCACTTT
>.|TRBJ1-3|.|TRBV7-9
CASSIRGQIGNTIYF
TGTGCCAGCAGCATCAGAGGACAGATAGGAAACACCATATATTTT
>.|TRBJ2-1|.|TRBV7-6
CASSPKLGISGVRSYNEQFF
TGTGCCAGCAGCCCCAAGTTGGGGATCTCGGGAGTAAGGTCCTACAATGAGCAGTTCTTC
>once|TRBJ1-4|.|TRBV7-6
CASSLDGGTTVLKLFF
TGTGCCAGCAGCTTAGATGGGGGCACAACTGTTTTGAAACTGTTTTTT
>.|TRBJ1-2|.|TRBV28
CASSQRYGYTF
TGTGCCAGCAGCCAGCGGTATGGCTACACCTTC
>.|TRBJ2-5|TRBD1|TRBV10-3
CAISDSRDRGGETQYF
TGTGCCATCAGTGACTCCCGGGACAGGGGGGGGGAGACCCAGTACTTC